The 23 T cell receptor beta chains listed next were all sequenced from one sample in a study of response to subunit inactivated influenza vaccine. TCRdb called the RT-PCR reads again in MiXCR, with one record for every CDR3 protein. The sample contains around 850,000 distinct CDR3 sequences, 18% of which appear only once. This specimen was PBMCs from blood, taken roughly 5 days after vaccination. Every receptor here comes from a man in his forties or fifties who received an inactivated influenza vaccine.

This sequence joins TRBV6-2 or TRBV6-3 and TRBJ2-1, with 7 bases lining up with TRBD2. The CDR3 extends over 12 amino acids. Germline V lookup: CDR1 MNHEY, CDR2 SVGEGT. J was trimmed by 9 bases and V by 5 bases; bases with no gene match: 4. This chain's CDR3 is CASSRTRGEQFF. The CDR3 DNA reads TGTGCCAGCAGTAGGACTAGGGGTGAGCAGTTCTTC.

This clonotype was observed a handful of times. This chain connects TRBV3-1 to TRBJ2-1, with D unresolved. Trimming removed 2 bases from V and 15 bases from J, with 14 bases in between. This CDR3 comprises 12 residues. Germline CDR1 is LGHDT and CDR2 is YNNKEL (reference sequence). CDR3 nucleotide sequence: TGTGCCAGCAGCCAATCTCAATCGAGGCTGTTCTTC. Translating gives CASSQSQSRLFF.

The CDR3, as DNA: TGTGCCAGCAGTTACTACCCGCGGGGGGTGCCCGGTTACTCTGGGGCCAACGTCCTGACTTTC. Protein product: CASSYYPRGVPGYSGANVLTF. The J gene is TRBJ2-6, the V gene TRBV6-2 or TRBV6-3, with TRBD2 matching over 8 bases. Trimming cost V 1 base and J 0 bases; bases outside gene matches: 14. CDR3 length equals 21 residues. Germline V CDR1 and CDR2: MNHEY, SVGEGT.

This clonotype was counted between two and nine times. The V and J genes are TRBV5-1 and TRBJ2-1, with TRBD2 identical over 13 bases. The trim removed 3 bases at V and 13 bases at J, leaving 10 bases unmatched. The CDR3 is 15 residues long. CDR1 and CDR2 (germline): SGHRS, YFSETQ. The CDR3 loop is CASSSGTSGNVSQFF. For the CDR3, the DNA is TGCGCCAGCAGCTCCGGGACTAGCGGGAATGTTAGTCAGTTCTTC.

This clonotype was recorded many times. The rearrangement links TRBV29-1 to TRBJ2-5; D remains ambiguous. V was shortened by 8 bases and J by 2 bases, with 15 bases between the two germline ends. This CDR3 comprises 13 residues. The germline V gene has CDR1 SQVTM and CDR2 ANQGSEA. The CDR3 sequence: CSSPGPEQETQYF. DNA of the CDR3: TGCAGCTCCCCCGGTCCAGAACAAGAGACCCAGTACTTC. Filled out from reference TRBV29-1 and TRBJ2-5, the complete variable domain reads SAVISQKPSRDICQRGTSLTIQCQVDSQVTMMFWYRQQPGQSLTLIATANQGSEATYESGFVIDKFPISRPNLTFSTLTVSNMSPEDSSIYLCSSPGPEQETQYFGPGTRLLVL.

This clonotype was counted a few times. This may come from a read error, since a much larger clone is one base off. The V gene is TRBV20-1, the J gene TRBJ2-7, with unresolved D. The CDR3 has 12 amino acids. The germline CDR1 and CDR2 sequences are DFQATT and SNEGSKA (reference sequence). V gave up 0 bases and J gave up 5 bases, with 8 bases separating them. CDR3 nucleotide sequence: TGCAGTGCTAGAGATGGGTCCGACGAGCAGTACTTC. This translates into CSARDGSDEQYF.

The chain links TRBV7-2 to TRBJ2-3; 9 positions match TRBD1. V gave up 6 bases and J gave up 4 bases; unmatched junction bases: 8. The CDR3 is 15 residues long. Germline values: CDR1 SGHTA, CDR2 FQGNSA. CDR3: CASRQQGAPPDTQYF. The CDR3 DNA follows: TGTGCCAGCAGGCAACAGGGGGCGCCCCCAGATACGCAGTATTTT.

The V and J genes are TRBV6-5 and TRBJ1-2; no clear D gene. The CDR3 is made up of 15 amino acids. The ends were cut back, 4 bases at V and 8 bases at J, with 20 bases in the middle. CDR1 MNHEY and CDR2 SVGAGI come from the germline V gene. The CDR3 sequence is CASSSSDWGKGGYTF. The CDR3 nucleotides read TGTGCCAGCAGTTCCTCTGACTGGGGTAAAGGAGGCTACACCTTC.

The rearrangement links TRBV20-1 to TRBJ1-2; 10 bases agree with TRBD1. The trim removed 4 bases at V and 7 bases at J, leaving 12 bases unmatched. The CDR3 runs 15 residues. Germline V gene data show CDR1 as DFQATT and CDR2 as SNEGSKA (reference sequence). CDR3 loop: CSAIPGTGEWGGYTF. The CDR3 DNA follows: TGCAGTGCTATCCCCGGGACAGGGGAGTGGGGTGGCTACACCTTC.

The CDR3, as DNA: TGTGCCAGCAGCTTAGAGGCAGGGACCAACAATCAGCCCCAGCATTTT. It specifies CASSLEAGTNNQPQHF. V and J are TRBV7-2 and TRBJ1-5, with D possibly TRBD1 on 5 matching bases. CDR1 is SGHTA, CDR2 FQGNSA, per germline. V shed 1 base and J shed 3 bases, with 13 bases lying between them. The CDR3 spans 16 residues. Using reference TRBV7-2 and TRBJ1-5 for the parts outside the CDR3, the full variable domain is GAGVSQSPSNKVTEKGKDVELRCDPISGHTALYWYRQSLGQGLEFLIYFQGNSAPDKSGLPSDRFSAERTGGSVSTLTIQRTQQEDSAVYLCASSLEAGTNNQPQHFGDGTRLSIL.

Only a few counts were recorded for this clonotype. The V call is TRBV18, the J call TRBJ2-1; 10 bases map to TRBD2. CDR3 length: 13 residues. Trimming at V came to 5 bases and at J to 13 bases, leaving 8 bases not matched to a gene. Germline CDR1 and CDR2: KGHSH and LQKENI. CDR3 coding DNA: TGTGCCAGCTCAAAGGAGGGACTAGCGCCTCAGTTCTTC. It translates to CASSKEGLAPQFF.

This sequence joins TRBV20-1 and TRBJ2-2; TRBD2 is a possible D gene (5 bases). V was shortened by 0 bases and J by 6 bases, with 17 bases between the two germline ends. The CDR3 length is 16 residues. The V gene's germline CDR1 is DFQATT and CDR2 SNEGSKA (reference sequence). The CDR3 DNA reads as TGCAGTGCTAGAGATTCGACGAGGAGGTCCTCCGGGGAGCTGTTTTTT. Encoded protein: CSARDSTRRSSGELFF.

The V call is TRBV4-3, the J call TRBJ2-7, with 9 bases that match TRBD2. The CDR3 is 15 amino acids. Germline CDR1 is LGHNA and CDR2 is YSLEER. Trimming took 4 bases from V and 3 from J; bases not matched to a gene: 7. This CDR3 is CASSPQREVGYEQYF. CDR3 sequence (DNA): TGCGCCAGCAGCCCTCAGCGGGAGGTTGGCTACGAGCAGTACTTC.

The chain links TRBV20-1 to TRBJ2-3; 12 nucleotides agree with TRBD2. Germline CDR1 and CDR2: DFQATT and SNEGSKA (reference sequence). The length of the CDR3 is 16 residues. The junction had 6 bases not matched to a gene; V was cut back by 0 bases and J by 5 bases. Here the CDR3 reads CSARDPASGRGDTQYF. The CDR3 region has the DNA TGCAGTGCTAGAGATCCGGCTAGCGGGAGGGGAGATACGCAGTATTTT.

This clonotype was picked up a small number of times. J is TRBJ2-2 and V is TRBV12-3 or TRBV12-4; 7 nucleotides match TRBD2. The ends lost 6 bases at V and 1 base at J; junction bases unmatched: 2. The CDR3 runs 14 residues. The CDR3 DNA is TGTGCCAGCAGGGAGCGGGAGAACACCGGGGAGCTGTTTTTT. It codes for CASRERENTGELFF.

This clonotype showed up many times. The chain uses TRBV7-2 and TRBJ2-2; no firm D call. Germline V gene data show CDR1 as SGHTA and CDR2 as FQGNSA. There are 15 residues in the CDR3. Trimming shortened V by 2 bases and J by 0 bases, and 7 bases separated the two germline ends. In nucleotides, the CDR3 is TGTGCCAGCAGCTTAAACACCGCGAACACCGGGGAGCTGTTTTTT. Its protein product is CASSLNTANTGELFF.

The chain is built from TRBV27 and TRBJ2-7, with TRBD1 as a possible D gene (5 bases). The CDR3 spans 15 residues. Trimming shortened V by 4 bases and J by 1 base, and 14 bases separated the two germline ends. The germline V gene has CDR1 MNHEY and CDR2 SMNVEV (reference sequence). The CDR3 region is CASSYAGQGSYEQYF. Here the CDR3 DNA reads TGTGCCAGCAGTTACGCAGGACAAGGGTCCTACGAGCAGTACTTC.

This clonotype was picked up a small number of times. The rearrangement joins TRBV12-3 or TRBV12-4 to TRBJ2-7, with D perhaps matching TRBD2 (6 bases). This CDR3 spans 19 amino acids. The V and J ends lost 1 base and 3 bases respectively, with 25 bases between them. CDR3 DNA sequence: TGTGCCAGCAGTTTAGATATGGCGGGGAGCCACCTCTCCGGCTACGAGCAGTACTTC. Translating it yields CASSLDMAGSHLSGYEQYF.

This clonotype was counted at least ten times. The V gene is TRBV20-1, the J gene TRBJ2-3, with no clear D. The CDR3 length is 13 residues. The germline V gene encodes CDR1 DFQATT and CDR2 SNEGSKA (reference sequence). The V end lost 3 bases, the J end lost 5 bases, and 12 bases lay between the germline ends. The CDR3 nucleotides read TGCAGTGCTAGCCTGGGCCTTAAAGATACGCAGTATTTT. Amino acid sequence: CSASLGLKDTQYF.

This chain joins TRBV25-1 and TRBJ2-2, with D maybe TRBD2 (6 bases). Germline CDR1 is MGHDK and CDR2 is SYGVNS. The V and J ends lost 1 base and 5 bases respectively, with 8 bases between them. The CDR3 is 14 residues long. Here the CDR3 reads CASSEFGGTGELFF. Written as DNA, the CDR3 is TGTGCCAGCAGTGAATTTGGGGGGACCGGGGAGCTGTTTTTT. Drawing the rest from reference TRBV25-1 and TRBJ2-2, the complete variable domain is EADIYQTPRYLVIGTGKKITLECSQTMGHDKMYWYQQDPGMELHLIHYSYGVNSTEKGDLSSESTVSRIRTEHFPLTLESARPSHTSQYLCASSEFGGTGELFFGEGSRLTVL.

This rearrangement joins TRBV18 to TRBJ2-2; D unresolved. CDR3 length: 13 residues. V shed 2 bases and J shed 6 bases, with 7 bases lying between them. Germline loops: CDR1 KGHSH, CDR2 LQKENI. The CDR3 nucleotides read TGTGCCAGCTCACCAGACGTTGCCGGGGAGCTGTTTTTT. It encodes CASSPDVAGELFF.

The sample holds a few counts of this clonotype. This chain links TRBV7-2 with TRBJ1-2, with 8 bases identical to TRBD1. The J segment lost 7 bases and the V segment lost 5 bases, leaving 18 bases of the junction unmatched. Germline CDR1 SGHTA, CDR2 FQGNSA. CDR3 length: 17 amino acids. The CDR3 protein is CASSHHRGDLLLGGYTF. Written as DNA, the CDR3 is TGTGCCAGCAGCCATCACAGGGGGGACCTACTCCTCGGTGGCTACACCTTC.

The V and J genes are TRBV20-1 and TRBJ1-4; D not resolved. Trimming took 3 bases from V and 3 from J, leaving 8 bases between them. Germline CDR1 reads DFQATT; CDR2 reads SNEGSKA (reference sequence). The CDR3 runs to 13 residues. The CDR3 reads CSARSGANEKLFF. CDR3 sequence (DNA): TGCAGTGCTAGGAGTGGAGCTAATGAAAAACTGTTTTTT.